These 10 T cell receptor beta chains came from one sample sequenced in a study of cytomegalovirus exposure and HLA in healthy donors. The PCR had 60 Vbeta and 13 Jbeta primers. Sequenced by immunoSEQ multiplex PCR; TCRdb stores in-frame clones only, minus some. Its clone listing holds approximately 190,000 clones. Sequencing was carried out using PBMCs. Receptors originate from a man younger than 40 in good health and CMV-seronegative.

The chain is built from TRBV5-1 and TRBJ2-1; the match to TRBD2 covers 8 bases. Trimming cost V 1 base and J 0 bases; bases outside gene matches: 3. This CDR3 has 16 residues. Germline loops: CDR1 SGHRS, CDR2 YFSETQ. CDR3 in DNA: TGCGCCAGCAGCTTGATAGCGGGGAGCTCCTACAATGAGCAGTTCTTC. Translated, it gives CASSLIAGSSYNEQFF.

This chain connects TRBV9 to TRBJ2-7, with TRBD2 matching over 9 bases. The CDR3 is 16 residues long. Germline V gives CDR1 SGDLS, CDR2 YYNGEE. The V gene end was trimmed by 0 bases and the J gene end by 2 bases; junction bases not matched to a gene: 6. CDR3: CASSVGGASGTYEQYF. DNA of the CDR3: TGTGCCAGCAGCGTAGGGGGGGCTAGCGGGACCTACGAGCAGTACTTC.

The CDR3 DNA reads as TGTGCCACCCAGACTAGCGGGAGTCGTAGCAACAATGAGCAGTTCTTC. Translated: CATQTSGSRSNNEQFF. The V and J genes are TRBV14 and TRBJ2-1; 12 bases fit TRBD2. The CDR3 covers 16 residues. Germline V gene sequence: CDR1 SGHDN, CDR2 FVKESK. J lost 5 bases, V lost 10 bases, and 12 bases had no gene match.

The chain couples TRBV14 to TRBJ2-2; D remains unclear. The CDR3 has 13 residues. V was clipped by 2 bases and J by 6 bases, with 7 bases between them. Germline-derived CDR1 and CDR2 are SGHDN and FVKESK. CDR3 sequence (DNA): TGTGCCAGCAGCCAACAGCAGGCCGGGGAGCTGTTTTTT. The encoded protein is CASSQQQAGELFF.

V is TRBV2 and J is TRBJ2-2; D is unclear. Germline V gene sequence: CDR1 SNHLY, CDR2 FYNNEI. Between the trimmed V and J ends, which lost 8 bases and 2 bases, there was a span of 15 bases. The CDR3 loop spans 15 amino acids. The CDR3 nucleotides read TGTGCCAGCGGCTATTGGCAGGTCAACACCGGGGAGCTGTTTTTT. Translating gives CASGYWQVNTGELFF.

The chain joins TRBV19 to TRBJ1-4, with D maybe TRBD1 (5 bases). Trimming removed 3 bases from V and 8 bases from J, with 13 bases in between. Germline V gene data show CDR1 as LNHDA and CDR2 as SQIVND (reference sequence). This CDR3 contains 14 residues. For the CDR3, the DNA is TGTGCCAGTAGTATGGATCCAGGGTGGGAAAAACTGTTTTTT. It specifies CASSMDPGWEKLFF.

This chain connects TRBV7-2 to TRBJ1-1, with D possibly being TRBD1 (6 bases). Germline loops: CDR1 SGHTA, CDR2 FQGNSA. The CDR3 spans 13 residues. V was shortened by 3 bases and J by 4 bases, with 9 bases between the two germline ends. CDR3 region: CASSFQGLTEAFF. The CDR3 coding sequence is TGTGCCAGCAGCTTTCAGGGGCTCACTGAAGCTTTCTTT. Drawing the rest from reference TRBV7-2 and TRBJ1-1, the complete variable domain is GAGVSQSPSNKVTEKGKDVELRCDPISGHTALYWYRQSLGQGLEFLIYFQGNSAPDKSGLPSDRFSAERTGGSVSTLTIQRTQQEDSAVYLCASSFQGLTEAFFGQGTRLTVV.

This chain joins TRBV30 and TRBJ2-7; unclear D gene. The CDR3 sequence is 13 residues long. Trimming removed 2 bases from V and 9 bases from J, with 17 bases in between. Germline loops: CDR1 GTSNPN, CDR2 SVGIG (reference sequence). The CDR3 loop is CAWSHSFPNWQYF. The CDR3 coding sequence is TGTGCCTGGAGTCACTCGTTCCCGAATTGGCAGTACTTC.

The chain combines TRBV28 with TRBJ2-6; the match to TRBD1 covers 8 bases. Germline trimming cut 7 bases from V and 1 base from J; bases unmatched to any gene: 9. The CDR3 is 17 amino acids. Germline loops: CDR1 MDHEN, CDR2 SYDVKM. As DNA, the CDR3 is TGTGCCAGCACCCCGGCAGGGGGCGAATCTGGGGCCAACGTCCTGACTTTC. Translating it yields CASTPAGGESGANVLTF.

This sequence joins TRBV5-1 and TRBJ1-1; D not certain. From germline, CDR1 is SGHRS and CDR2 YFSETQ. CDR3 size: 12 residues. V lost 5 bases, J lost 3 bases, and 8 bases lay in between. The DNA of the CDR3 is TGCGCCAGCAGTGGCCCAGACACTGAAGCTTTCTTT. It translates to CASSGPDTEAFF.